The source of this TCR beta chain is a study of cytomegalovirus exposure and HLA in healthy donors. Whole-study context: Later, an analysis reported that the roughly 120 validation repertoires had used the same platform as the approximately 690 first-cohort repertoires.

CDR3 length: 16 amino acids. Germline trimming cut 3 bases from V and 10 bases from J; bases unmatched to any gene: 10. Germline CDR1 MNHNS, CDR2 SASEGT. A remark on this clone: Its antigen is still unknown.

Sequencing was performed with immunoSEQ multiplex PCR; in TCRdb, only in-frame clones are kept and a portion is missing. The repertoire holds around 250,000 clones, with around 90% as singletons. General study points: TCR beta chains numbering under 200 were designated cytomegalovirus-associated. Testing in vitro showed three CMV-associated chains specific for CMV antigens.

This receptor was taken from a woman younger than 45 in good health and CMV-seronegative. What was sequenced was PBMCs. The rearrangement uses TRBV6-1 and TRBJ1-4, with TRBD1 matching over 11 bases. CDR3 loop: CASSERGQGERGKLFF. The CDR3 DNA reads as TGTGCCAGCAGTGAGAGGGGACAGGGGGAAAGGGGAAAACTGTTTTTT.